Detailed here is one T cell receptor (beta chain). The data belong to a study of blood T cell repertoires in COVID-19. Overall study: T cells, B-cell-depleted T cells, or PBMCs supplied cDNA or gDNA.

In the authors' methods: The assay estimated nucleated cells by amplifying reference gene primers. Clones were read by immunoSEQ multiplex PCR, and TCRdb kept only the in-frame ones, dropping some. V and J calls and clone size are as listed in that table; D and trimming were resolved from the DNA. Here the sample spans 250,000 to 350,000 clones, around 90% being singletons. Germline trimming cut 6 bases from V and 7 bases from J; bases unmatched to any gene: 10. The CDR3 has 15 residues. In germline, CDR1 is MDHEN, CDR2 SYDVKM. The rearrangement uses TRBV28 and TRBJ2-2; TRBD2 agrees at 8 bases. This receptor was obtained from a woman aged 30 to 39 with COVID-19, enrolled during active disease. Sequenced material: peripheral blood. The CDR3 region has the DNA TGTGCCAGCAGCCGGGGACTAGAACGCGTCGGGGAGCTGTTTTTT. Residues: CASSRGLERVGELFF.